These T cell receptor beta chains were read from a single sample in a study of beta chain features in type 1 diabetes. Sequenced by immunoSEQ multiplex PCR; TCRdb stores in-frame clones only, minus some. The profile shows 390,000 or so clones, roughly 14% of them singletons. The sample consisted of naive CD4+ T cells from blood. Receptors originate from a man aged 25 to 45 in good health. Each CDR3 is given with its conserved first and last residue.

j_call: TRBJ1-3; cdr3_length: 14; v_call: TRBV9; cdr3_aa: CASRGGTTGNTIYF
j_call: TRBJ2-3; cdr3_length: 16; v_call: TRBV4-1; cdr3_aa: CASSQVASGVPHTQYF
j_call: TRBJ2-5; cdr3_length: 15; v_call: TRBV9; cdr3_aa: CASSVSSYGGETQYF
j_call: TRBJ2-3; cdr3_length: 14; v_call: TRBV19; cdr3_aa: CASSISGMVDTQYF
j_call: TRBJ2-3; cdr3_length: 17; v_call: TRBV18; cdr3_aa: CASSPPLPGLHTDTQYF
j_call: TRBJ1-2; cdr3_length: 15; v_call: TRBV30; cdr3_aa: CAWSVPGGIHYGYTF
j_call: TRBJ2-5; cdr3_length: 11; v_call: TRBV2; cdr3_aa: CASKTTETQYF
j_call: TRBJ2-7; cdr3_length: 13; v_call: TRBV27; cdr3_aa: CASSSWGLYEQYF
j_call: TRBJ2-1; cdr3_length: 11; v_call: TRBV10-3; cdr3_aa: CAISKAAEQFF
j_call: TRBJ2-2; cdr3_length: 13; v_call: TRBV7-2; cdr3_aa: CASSLKGSGELFF
j_call: TRBJ1-3; cdr3_length: 14; v_call: TRBV29-1; cdr3_aa: CSVDIGRGGNTIYF
j_call: TRBJ2-2; cdr3_length: 20; v_call: TRBV9; cdr3_aa: CASSVTQLGEPPSSQRELFF
j_call: TRBJ1-4; cdr3_length: 14; v_call: TRBV2; cdr3_aa: CASSKQGVNEKLFF
j_call: TRBJ2-3; cdr3_length: 15; v_call: TRBV7-2; cdr3_aa: CASSKTRISTDTQYF
j_call: TRBJ2-2; cdr3_length: 16; v_call: TRBV4-1; cdr3_aa: CASSQVGTRSSGELFF
j_call: TRBJ1-2; cdr3_length: 15; v_call: TRBV15; cdr3_aa: CATSRVGTADHGYTF
j_call: TRBJ2-7; cdr3_length: 15; v_call: TRBV5-1; cdr3_aa: CASSLDSVVSYEQYF
j_call: TRBJ1-1; cdr3_length: 13; v_call: TRBV10-3; cdr3_aa: CAIRGAVNTEAFF
j_call: TRBJ2-2; cdr3_length: 18; v_call: TRBV15; cdr3_aa: CATSVQGLAGVNTGELFF
j_call: TRBJ2-3; cdr3_length: 15; v_call: TRBV18; cdr3_aa: CASSPLGEGEDTQYF
j_call: TRBJ1-1; cdr3_length: 14; v_call: TRBV7-6; cdr3_aa: CASSLDRGVTEAFF
j_call: TRBJ1-1; cdr3_length: 12; v_call: TRBV29-1; cdr3_aa: CSGEGFRTEAFF
j_call: TRBJ1-4; cdr3_length: 15; v_call: TRBV9; cdr3_aa: CASSFRSGTNEKLFF
j_call: TRBJ2-3; cdr3_length: 11; v_call: TRBV20-1; cdr3_aa: CSARLVDTQYF
j_call: TRBJ1-5; cdr3_length: 13; v_call: TRBV11-2; cdr3_aa: CASSLDQAEIQHF
j_call: TRBJ2-3; cdr3_length: 18; v_call: TRBV23-1; cdr3_aa: CASSPSTDRERDADTQYF
j_call: TRBJ1-1; cdr3_length: 13; v_call: TRBV4-3; cdr3_aa: CASSQAGNTEAFF
j_call: TRBJ2-5; cdr3_length: 14; v_call: TRBV7-3; cdr3_aa: CASSLGLVVETQYF
j_call: TRBJ1-6; cdr3_length: 12; v_call: TRBV9; cdr3_aa: CASSDTNSPLHF
j_call: TRBJ2-3; cdr3_length: 16; v_call: TRBV5-1; cdr3_aa: CASSLRPRGRTDTQYF
j_call: TRBJ2-3; cdr3_length: 17; v_call: TRBV5-1; cdr3_aa: CASSLAPGLAGTDTQYF
j_call: TRBJ2-3; cdr3_length: 17; v_call: TRBV5-6; cdr3_aa: CASSRLAGELVTDTQYF
j_call: TRBJ2-4; cdr3_length: 13; v_call: TRBV19; cdr3_aa: CASSIQTRSPQYF
j_call: TRBJ1-5; cdr3_length: 12; v_call: TRBV6-6; cdr3_aa: CASSLSRETQHF
j_call: TRBJ2-7; cdr3_length: 12; v_call: TRBV5-6; cdr3_aa: CASSQLDYEQYF
j_call: TRBJ2-3; cdr3_length: 12; v_call: TRBV29-1; cdr3_aa: CSVINVYDTQYF
j_call: TRBJ2-1; cdr3_length: 14; v_call: TRBV6-1; cdr3_aa: CASSRTSGSYEQFF
j_call: TRBJ2-3; cdr3_length: 17; v_call: TRBV7-2; cdr3_aa: CASSLGASGSGTDTQYF
j_call: TRBJ1-4; cdr3_length: 13; v_call: TRBV29-1; cdr3_aa: CSAERQGNEKLFF
j_call: TRBJ1-3; cdr3_length: 11; v_call: TRBV30; cdr3_aa: CAWERGNTIYF
j_call: TRBJ2-3; cdr3_length: 15; v_call: TRBV13; cdr3_aa: CASSLKLAAKDTQYF
j_call: TRBJ1-1; cdr3_length: 13; v_call: TRBV5-4; cdr3_aa: CASSLDGIAEAFF
j_call: TRBJ2-1; cdr3_length: 18; v_call: TRBV5-4; cdr3_aa: CASTDKRGSGGTYNEQFF
j_call: TRBJ2-7; cdr3_length: 14; v_call: TRBV9; cdr3_aa: CASSVTSGGYEQYF
j_call: TRBJ2-3; cdr3_length: 16; v_call: TRBV19; cdr3_aa: CATKRGPPHSTDTQYF
j_call: TRBJ1-3; cdr3_length: 16; v_call: TRBV18; cdr3_aa: CASSPPGRARGNTIYF
j_call: TRBJ1-2; cdr3_length: 16; v_call: TRBV7-9; cdr3_aa: CASSLVSGRPFGGYTF
j_call: TRBJ2-3; cdr3_length: 15; v_call: TRBV4-2; cdr3_aa: CASSQGGGSTDTQYF
j_call: TRBJ2-2; cdr3_length: 13; v_call: TRBV4-3; cdr3_aa: CASSQEGLGELFF
j_call: TRBJ2-5; cdr3_length: 15; v_call: TRBV2; cdr3_aa: CASSEARTGQETQYF
j_call: TRBJ1-2; cdr3_length: 14; v_call: TRBV2; cdr3_aa: CASSAALTISGYTF
j_call: TRBJ2-2; cdr3_length: 14; v_call: TRBV7-9; cdr3_aa: CASSPLRNTGELFF
j_call: TRBJ2-5; cdr3_length: 16; v_call: TRBV29-1; cdr3_aa: CSVEGGDSAPEETQYF
j_call: TRBJ1-3; cdr3_length: 15; v_call: TRBV29-1; cdr3_aa: CSVEEPPSPGNTIYF
j_call: TRBJ2-5; cdr3_length: 15; v_call: TRBV7-2; cdr3_aa: CASSFELRESETQYF
j_call: TRBJ1-1; cdr3_length: 16; v_call: TRBV4-1; cdr3_aa: CASSQDLGRANTEAFF
j_call: TRBJ2-1; cdr3_length: 11; v_call: TRBV29-1; cdr3_aa: CSSRGHNEQFF
j_call: TRBJ1-2; cdr3_length: 15; v_call: TRBV30; cdr3_aa: CAWSVRETLNYGYTF